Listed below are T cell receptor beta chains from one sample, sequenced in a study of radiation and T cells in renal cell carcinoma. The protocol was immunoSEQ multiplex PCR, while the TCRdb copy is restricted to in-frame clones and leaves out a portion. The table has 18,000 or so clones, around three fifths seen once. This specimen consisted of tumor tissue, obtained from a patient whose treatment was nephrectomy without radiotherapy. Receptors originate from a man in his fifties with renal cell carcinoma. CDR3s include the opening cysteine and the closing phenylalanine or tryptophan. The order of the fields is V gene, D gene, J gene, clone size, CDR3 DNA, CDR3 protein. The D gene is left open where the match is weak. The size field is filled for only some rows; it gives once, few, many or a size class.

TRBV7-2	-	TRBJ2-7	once	TGTGCCAGCAGCTTAGGGCAGTTTAGGTGGGAGCAGTACTTC	CASSLGQFRWEQYF
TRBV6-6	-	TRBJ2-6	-	TGTGCCAGCAGTTACTCGAGTGTTGCCAACGTCCTGACTTTC	CASSYSSVANVLTF
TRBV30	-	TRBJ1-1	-	TGTGCCTGGAGTGTTACTTTAAGGACTGAAGCTTTCTTT	CAWSVTLRTEAFF
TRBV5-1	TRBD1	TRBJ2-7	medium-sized	TGCGCCAGCAGCTTGGCCGGGACAGGGGGCGGCGAGCAGTACTTC	CASSLAGTGGGEQYF
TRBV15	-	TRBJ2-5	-	TGTGCCACCAGCAGGGGGCCCCAAGAGACCCAGTACTTC	CATSRGPQETQYF
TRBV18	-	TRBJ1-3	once	TGTGCCAGCTCAGCCCCTGATCTCGCCATATATTTT	CASSAPDLAIYF
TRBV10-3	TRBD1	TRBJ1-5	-	TGTGCCATTGGACAGGCTGGGCATCAGCCCCAGCATTTT	CAIGQAGHQPQHF
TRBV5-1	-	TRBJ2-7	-	TGCGCCAGCAGGTTCTGGACAGATTCCTACGAGCAGTACTTC	CASRFWTDSYEQYF
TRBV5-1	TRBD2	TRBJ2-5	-	TGCGCCAGCAGCTTGGTTGGGAGGGCAGAAGAGACCCAGTACTTC	CASSLVGRAEETQYF
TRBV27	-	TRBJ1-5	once	TGTGCCAGCAGTCCCCGGACAGCAAGCAATCAGCCCCAGCATTTT	CASSPRTASNQPQHF
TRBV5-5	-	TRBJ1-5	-	TGTGCCAGCAGCCACAGGGACGGCAGCAATCAGCCCCAGCATTTT	CASSHRDGSNQPQHF
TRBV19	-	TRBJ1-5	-	TGTGCCAGTAGTTCTACGGCCTCCCAGCCCCAGCATTTT	CASSSTASQPQHF
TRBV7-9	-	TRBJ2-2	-	TGTGCCAGCAGCTTACGGGTGACCGAGGTCACCGGGGAGCTGTTTTTT	CASSLRVTEVTGELFF
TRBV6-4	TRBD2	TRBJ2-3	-	TGTGCCAGCAGTGAGCTAGCGGGGGTACCAGATACGCAGTATTTT	CASSELAGVPDTQYF
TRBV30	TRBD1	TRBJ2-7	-	TGTGCCTGGAGTGTACATAGGATAAGGGGGCGGGCAGACGAGCAGTACTTC	CAWSVHRIRGRADEQYF
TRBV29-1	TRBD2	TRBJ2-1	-	TGCAGCGGTACCCGGGGGGGCCTCTACAATGAGCAGTTCTTC	CSGTRGGLYNEQFF
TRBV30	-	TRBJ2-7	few	TGTGCCTGGAGTAGGACCCGTTACTCCTACGAGCTGTACTTC	CAWSRTRYSYELYF
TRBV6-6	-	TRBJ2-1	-	TGTGCCACTAAGACTAGCTCCTACAATGAGCAGTTCTTC	CATKTSSYNEQFF
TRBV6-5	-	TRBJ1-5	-	TGTGCCAGCAGCCTCAGGGGAGAGGCCAATCAGCCCCAGCATTTT	CASSLRGEANQPQHF
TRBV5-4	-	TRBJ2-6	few	TGCGCCAGCAGCTCCCGGCCGGCGGGGGCCAACGTCCTGACTTTC	CASSSRPAGANVLTF
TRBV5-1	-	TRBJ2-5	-	TGCGCCAGCAGCTTAACTTCTCCTCAATCAGAGACCCAGTACTTC	CASSLTSPQSETQYF
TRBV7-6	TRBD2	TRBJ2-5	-	TGTGCCAGCAGCTTGACGGGACTAGCGGGACGGGAGACCCAGTACTTC	CASSLTGLAGRETQYF
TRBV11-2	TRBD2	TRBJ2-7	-	TGTGCCAGCAGCCCCCCGGGGGGGGTTAGCTCCTACGAGCAGTACTTC	CASSPPGGVSSYEQYF
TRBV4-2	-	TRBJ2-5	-	TGTGCCAGCAGCCAAGATCTGGGGGTAAAGACCCAGTACTTC	CASSQDLGVKTQYF
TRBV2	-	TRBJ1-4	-	TGTGCCAGCAGTGAAACCCAGGGGACCGCGTACGAAAAACTGTTTTTT	CASSETQGTAYEKLFF
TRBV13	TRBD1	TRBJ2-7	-	TGTGCCAGCAGAGATAAGGACAGGGGAGGATACGAGCAGTACTTC	CASRDKDRGGYEQYF
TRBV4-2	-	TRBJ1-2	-	TGTGCCAGCAGCCAAGATCAGGCGAACTATGGCTACACCTTC	CASSQDQANYGYTF
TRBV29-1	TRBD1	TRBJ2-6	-	TGCAGCGTTGGAGACAGGGCTGGGGCCAACGTCCTGACTTTC	CSVGDRAGANVLTF
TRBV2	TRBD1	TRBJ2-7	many	TGTGCCAGCCTTGGGACAGGCCCCTCTGAGGCCTACGAGCAGTACTTC	CASLGTGPSEAYEQYF
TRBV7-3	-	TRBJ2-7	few	TGTGCCAGCAGCTTAGTGGGGACACCCTCCGAGCAGTACTTC	CASSLVGTPSEQYF
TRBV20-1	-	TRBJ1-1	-	TGCAGTGCTGGATTGAACACTGAAGCTTTCTTT	CSAGLNTEAFF
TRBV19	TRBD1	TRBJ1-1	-	TGTGCCAGTAGTCGGACAGGAGTTAAGGACACTGAAGCTTTCTTT	CASSRTGVKDTEAFF
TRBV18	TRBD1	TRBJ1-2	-	TGTGCCAGCTCACCGGGGATAGCAGGGGGCCTAAACTATGGCTACACCTTC	CASSPGIAGGLNYGYTF